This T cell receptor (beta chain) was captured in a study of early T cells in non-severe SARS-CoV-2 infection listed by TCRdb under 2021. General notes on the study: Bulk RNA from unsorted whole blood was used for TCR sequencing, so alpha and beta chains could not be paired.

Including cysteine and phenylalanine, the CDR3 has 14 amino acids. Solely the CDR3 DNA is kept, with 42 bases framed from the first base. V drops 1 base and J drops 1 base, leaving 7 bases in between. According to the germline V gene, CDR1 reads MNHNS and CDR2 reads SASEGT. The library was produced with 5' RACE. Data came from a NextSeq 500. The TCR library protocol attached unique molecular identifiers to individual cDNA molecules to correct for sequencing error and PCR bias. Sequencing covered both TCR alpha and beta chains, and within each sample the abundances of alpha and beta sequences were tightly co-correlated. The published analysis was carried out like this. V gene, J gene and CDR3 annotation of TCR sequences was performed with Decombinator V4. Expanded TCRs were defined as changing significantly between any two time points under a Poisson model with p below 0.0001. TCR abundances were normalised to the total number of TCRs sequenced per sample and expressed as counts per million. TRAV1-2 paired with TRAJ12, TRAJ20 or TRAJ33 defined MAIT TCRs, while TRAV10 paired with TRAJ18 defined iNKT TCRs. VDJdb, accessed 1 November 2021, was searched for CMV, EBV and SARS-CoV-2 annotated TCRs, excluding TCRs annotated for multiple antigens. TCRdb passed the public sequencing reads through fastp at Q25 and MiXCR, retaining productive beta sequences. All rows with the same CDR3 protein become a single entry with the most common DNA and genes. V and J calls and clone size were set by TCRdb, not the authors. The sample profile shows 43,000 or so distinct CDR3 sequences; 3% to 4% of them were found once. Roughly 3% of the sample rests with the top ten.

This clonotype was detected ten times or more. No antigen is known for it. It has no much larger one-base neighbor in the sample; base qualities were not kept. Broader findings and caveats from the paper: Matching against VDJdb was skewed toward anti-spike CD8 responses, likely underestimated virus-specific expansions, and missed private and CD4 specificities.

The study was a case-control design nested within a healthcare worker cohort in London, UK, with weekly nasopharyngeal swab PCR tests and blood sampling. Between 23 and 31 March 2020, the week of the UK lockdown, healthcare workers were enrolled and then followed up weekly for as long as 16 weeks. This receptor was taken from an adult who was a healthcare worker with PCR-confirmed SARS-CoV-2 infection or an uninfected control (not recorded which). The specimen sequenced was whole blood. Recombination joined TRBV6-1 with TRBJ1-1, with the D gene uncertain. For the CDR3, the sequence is CASSEELRNTEAFF. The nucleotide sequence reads TGTGCCAGCAGTGAAGAACTAAGGAACACTGAAGCTTTCTTT.